A single sample is the source of the 31 T cell receptor beta chains below, sequenced in a study of blood T cell repertoires in COVID-19. Libraries were prepared by immunoSEQ multiplex PCR; TCRdb keeps only in-frame clonotypes and omits some of them. The data contain fewer than 75,000 clones, approximately 91% of them singletons. Sequencing was carried out using peripheral blood. Every receptor here comes from a man between 70 and 80 years old with acute or convalescent COVID-19.

The V gene is TRBV7-2, the J gene TRBJ2-5, with 8 bases aligning to TRBD2. The CDR3 has 14 amino acids. Germline loops: CDR1 SGHTA, CDR2 FQGNSA. V shed 6 bases, J shed 4 bases, and the junction held 7 bases outside the gene matches. The CDR3, as DNA: TGTGCCAGCAGACCCCAGCGGGGGTCAGAGACCCAGTACTTC. It specifies CASRPQRGSETQYF.

V usage is TRBV18 and J usage is TRBJ1-6; the D gene is possibly TRBD1 (6 bases). Germline CDR1 is KGHSH and CDR2 is LQKENI. This CDR3 is 17 amino acids long. V lost 0 bases and J lost 7, with 16 bases in between. The CDR3 region is CASSPPGQPPKNSPLHF. CDR3 sequence (DNA): TGTGCCAGCTCACCACCAGGACAGCCACCGAAGAATTCACCCCTCCACTTT. Combining the CDR3 with reference TRBV18 and TRBJ1-6 gives the whole variable domain NAGVMQNPRHLVRRRGQEARLRCSPMKGHSHVYWYRQLPEEGLKFMVYLQKENIIDESGMPKERFSAEFPKEGPSILRIQQVVRGDSAAYFCASSPPGQPPKNSPLHFGNGTRLTVT.

A note on this clone: Additional DNA sequences in this sample encode the identical CDR3. The rearrangement uses TRBV7-8 and TRBJ1-2, with 7 bases lining up with TRBD1. The CDR3 length is 15 residues. With V trimmed by 1 base and J by 1 base, 3 bases remained unmatched. Looked up from germline, CDR1 is SGHVS and CDR2 is FQNEAQ. CDR3 protein: CASSLGTGLNYGYTF. In nucleotides, the CDR3 is TGTGCCAGCAGCTTAGGGACAGGTCTTAACTATGGCTACACCTTC. The variable domain in full, with the rest retrieved from reference TRBV7-8 and TRBJ1-2, is GAGVSQSPRYKVAKRGQDVALRCDPISGHVSLFWYQQALGQGPEFLTYFQNEAQLDKSGLPSDRFFAERPEGSVSTLKIQRTQQEDSAVYLCASSLGTGLNYGYTFGSGTRLTVV.

This clone came up once. V usage is TRBV27 and J usage is TRBJ1-5; D gene unclear. The CDR3 runs to 14 residues. V was trimmed by 2 bases and J by 5 bases, leaving 10 bases between them. Germline loops: CDR1 MNHEY, CDR2 SMNVEV (reference sequence). The CDR3 sequence is CASSLGGYDQPQHF. CDR3 sequence (DNA): TGTGCCAGCAGTTTAGGAGGTTACGATCAGCCCCAGCATTTT.

The chain carries TRBV4-2 and TRBJ1-4; tentative D call: TRBD1 (6 bases). Germline CDR1 is LGHNA and CDR2 is YNFKEQ. V gave up 3 bases and J gave up 0 bases, with 11 bases separating them. The CDR3 extends over 16 amino acids. The CDR3 sequence: CASSQNTGTTNEKLFF. The DNA of the CDR3 is TGTGCCAGCAGCCAGAATACAGGGACAACTAATGAAAAACTGTTTTTT.

The genes are TRBV18 and TRBJ1-2; the D is unclear. Germline CDR1 KGHSH, CDR2 LQKENI. The CDR3 is made up of 13 amino acids. The V end was cut by 3 bases, the J end by 2 bases, with 7 bases between. This CDR3 is CASSPTRNYGYTF. As DNA, the CDR3 is TGTGCCAGCTCACCGACAAGAAACTATGGCTACACCTTC.

V and J are TRBV24-1 and TRBJ2-7; no reliable D call. CDR3 size: 15 residues. Germline V gene lookup returns CDR1 KGHDR and CDR2 SFDVKD. The ends were cut back, 1 base at V and 3 bases at J, with 12 bases in the middle. The DNA of the CDR3 is TGTGCCACCAGTGATTTATACACCTCGGGCTACGAGCAGTACTTC. Protein: CATSDLYTSGYEQYF.

The chain links TRBV3-1 (or the pseudogene TRBV3-2) to TRBJ1-2, with 9 bases identical to TRBD1. The CDR3 has 15 residues. Germline loops: CDR1 LGHDT, CDR2 YNNKEL (reference sequence). Trimming cost V 6 bases and J 7 bases; bases outside gene matches: 12. CDR3 loop: CASRLSGTGYSGYTF. CDR3 nucleotide sequence: TGTGCCAGCAGGCTATCCGGGACAGGGTATTCTGGCTACACCTTC.

This chain joins TRBV18 and TRBJ2-5; D is possibly TRBD2 (5 bases). Trimming removed 6 bases at V and 1 base at J, with 18 bases between. CDR1 and CDR2 from the germline V gene are KGHSH and LQKENI. This CDR3 has 16 residues. The CDR3 DNA sequence: TGTGCCAGCTCGCTCAACTCCGGGAATATCCAAGAGACCCAGTACTTC. It codes for CASSLNSGNIQETQYF.

The chain employs TRBV7-9 and TRBJ1-1; tentative D call: TRBD1 (5 bases). Trimming took 5 bases from V and 5 from J, leaving 18 bases between them. There are 15 residues in the CDR3. CDR1 and CDR2 (germline): SEHNR, FQNEAQ (reference sequence). This CDR3 is CASSLGAGRATEAFF. CDR3 bases: TGTGCCAGCAGCCTAGGGGCAGGGAGGGCGACTGAAGCTTTCTTT.

The rearrangement links TRBV19 to TRBJ1-6, with 8 bases fitting TRBD1. With 3 bases clipped from V and 7 bases from J, the junction kept 2 bases outside the gene matches. This CDR3 comprises 14 residues. The germline V gene has CDR1 LNHDA and CDR2 SQIVND (reference sequence). The CDR3 DNA is TGTGCCAGTAGTATTCAGGGGGCGAATTCACCCCTCCACTTT. It specifies CASSIQGANSPLHF.

The V call is TRBV27, the J call TRBJ1-2; D might be TRBD1 (5 bases). The CDR3 totals 15 residues. The germline V gene has CDR1 MNHEY and CDR2 SMNVEV (reference sequence). The V end lost 5 bases, the J end lost 5 bases, and 18 bases lay between the germline ends. The CDR3 spells CASSRGGVNNYGYTF. The CDR3 nucleotides read TGTGCCAGCAGTCGTGGAGGGGTGAATAATTATGGCTACACCTTC.

The V call is TRBV6-2 or TRBV6-3, the J call TRBJ1-1; 7 positions agree with TRBD1. The V and J ends lost 5 bases and 2 bases, in that order; junction bases with no gene match: 14. CDR3 length: 17 residues. Germline values: CDR1 MNHEY, CDR2 SVGEGT. The CDR3 DNA reads TGTGCCAGCAGTCCGTTTGTGGCAGGGGGTTCAAACACTGAAGCTTTCTTT. Translated: CASSPFVAGGSNTEAFF.

The chain joins TRBV28 to TRBJ1-5; D not certain. The CDR3 is made up of 17 amino acids. Germline CDR1 MDHEN, CDR2 SYDVKM. The V gene lost 3 bases and the J gene lost 1 base, with 16 bases spanning the gap. CDR3 amino acids: CASSFVGRGRSNQPQHF. The CDR3 coding sequence is TGTGCCAGCAGTTTTGTCGGGAGAGGGAGGAGCAATCAGCCCCAGCATTTT.

The rearrangement uses TRBV5-1 and TRBJ2-6; TRBD1 is a possible D gene (5 bases). The germline CDR1 and CDR2 sequences are SGHRS and YFSETQ. The CDR3 totals 16 residues. Trimming left V 1 base short and J 0 bases short, with 8 bases between. The DNA for the CDR3 is TGCGCCAGCAGCTTGAGGGGTAGCTCTGGGGCCAACGTCCTGACTTTC. This gives the protein CASSLRGSSGANVLTF.

The chain links TRBV28 to TRBJ2-3; TRBD2 matches at 7 bases. This CDR3 region has 14 residues. With 4 bases clipped from V and 1 base from J, the junction kept 2 bases outside the gene matches. Looked up from germline, CDR1 is MDHEN and CDR2 is SYDVKM. The CDR3 nucleotides are TGTGCCAGCAGTTCCGCGGGGGGCACAGATACGCAGTATTTT. This gives the protein CASSSAGGTDTQYF.

The V call is TRBV11-2, the J call TRBJ2-1; 9 nucleotides match TRBD1. There are 15 residues in the CDR3. J gave up 2 bases and V 1 base, and 0 bases lay outside the gene matches. CDR1 is SGHAT and CDR2 is FQNNGV in the germline V gene. The CDR3 reads CASSLGTGAYNEQFF. In DNA, the CDR3 is TGTGCCAGCAGCTTAGGGACAGGGGCCTACAATGAGCAGTTCTTC.

This chain joins TRBV27 and TRBJ1-6; D is possibly TRBD1 (5 bases). Germline CDR1 reads MNHEY; CDR2 reads SMNVEV (reference sequence). The CDR3 extends over 15 amino acids. Trimming took 1 base from V and 6 from J, leaving 10 bases between them. This CDR3 is CASSLYQGTNSPLHF. In DNA form, the CDR3 reads TGTGCCAGCAGTTTATATCAGGGCACTAATTCACCCCTCCACTTT.

The V gene is TRBV2, the J gene TRBJ1-4, with 10 bases aligning to TRBD1. Per the germline V gene, CDR1 is SNHLY and CDR2 is FYNNEI. With V trimmed by 8 bases and J by 6 bases, 6 bases remained unmatched. This CDR3 contains 14 residues. The CDR3 loop reads CASRRTGGDEKLFF. CDR3 sequence (DNA): TGTGCCAGCCGAAGGACAGGGGGTGATGAAAAACTGTTTTTT.

This rearrangement joins TRBV3-1 (or the pseudogene TRBV3-2) to TRBJ2-2; D gene uncertain. Germline V gene lookup returns CDR1 LGHDT and CDR2 YNNKEL (reference sequence). The germline V and J ends were trimmed by 2 bases and 9 bases, with 10 bases remaining between them. The CDR3 contains 13 residues. As DNA, the CDR3 is TGTGCCAGCAGCCAACCACAGACCAGGGAGCTGTTTTTT. It specifies CASSQPQTRELFF.

The chain is built from TRBV19 and TRBJ2-1, with D perhaps TRBD2 (6 bases). The germline V gene has CDR1 LNHDA and CDR2 SQIVND (reference sequence). V was clipped by 3 bases and J by 2 bases, with 14 bases between them. The CDR3 is made up of 16 amino acids. CDR3 residues: CASSITGLPPYNEQFF. CDR3 sequence (DNA): TGTGCCAGTAGTATTACGGGACTGCCTCCCTACAATGAGCAGTTCTTC. Full variable domain (outside the CDR3, taken from reference TRBV19 and TRBJ2-1): DGGITQSPKYLFRKEGQNVTLSCEQNLNHDAMYWYRQDPGQGLRLIYYSQIVNDFQKGDIAEGYSVSREKKESFPLTVTSAQKNPTAFYLCASSITGLPPYNEQFFGPGTRLTVL.

In DNA, the CDR3 is TGTGCCAGCAGCTCCCCGACAGTTGCCGTCCAAGAGACCCAGTACTTC. The encoded protein is CASSSPTVAVQETQYF. This chain connects TRBV7-9 to TRBJ2-5; maybe TRBD1 (5 bases). CDR3 length equals 16 residues. V dropped 4 bases and J dropped 1 base, with 16 bases sitting between them. From germline, CDR1 is SEHNR and CDR2 FQNEAQ (reference sequence).

The CDR3 bases are TGTGCCAGCAGTTTCTCCGGGACATATTATGGCTACACCTTC. Translating it yields CASSFSGTYYGYTF. The chain recombines TRBV28 with TRBJ1-2; D might be TRBD1 (6 bases). From germline, CDR1 is MDHEN and CDR2 SYDVKM. The CDR3 runs to 14 residues. Trimming pared 3 bases from V and 5 bases from J, leaving 13 bases between.

The gene calls are TRBV2 and TRBJ2-7; D is possibly TRBD1 (6 bases). V lost 2 bases, J lost 1 base, and 15 bases lay in between. The V gene's germline CDR1 is SNHLY and CDR2 FYNNEI. CDR3 length: 16 residues. The CDR3 coding sequence is TGTGCCAGCAGTGAACCGGACAGTATTGTTTCCTACGAGCAGTACTTC. Encoded protein: CASSEPDSIVSYEQYF. The whole variable domain, remainder taken from reference TRBV2 and TRBJ2-7, is EPEVTQTPSHQVTQMGQEVILRCVPISNHLYFYWYRQILGQKVEFLVSFYNNEISEKSEIFDDQFSVERPDGSNFTLKIRSTKLEDSAMYFCASSEPDSIVSYEQYFGPGTRLTVT.

This clone was counted once. The rearrangement joins TRBV10-3 to TRBJ2-1, with TRBD2 matching 9 bases. V shed 0 bases and J 8 bases; nucleotides not matched to a gene: 8. This CDR3 contains 16 residues. The germline gives CDR1 ENHRY, CDR2 SYGVKD. Here the CDR3 DNA reads TGTGCCATCAGTGAGTCCAATGCGGGGGGGCCCGATGAGCAGTTCTTC. It yields the protein CAISESNAGGPDEQFF.

V usage is TRBV19 and J usage is TRBJ1-5; maybe TRBD1 (5 bases). CDR1 and CDR2 (germline): LNHDA, SQIVND (reference sequence). The CDR3 loop spans 16 amino acids. V lost 3 bases, J lost 4 bases, and 16 bases lay in between. The CDR3: CASSMGSGFRNQPQHF. The CDR3 region has the DNA TGTGCCAGTAGTATGGGCTCAGGGTTCCGAAATCAGCCCCAGCATTTT.

This rearrangement joins TRBV5-1 to TRBJ2-3; 12 nucleotides align to TRBD2. This CDR3 has 17 residues. Trimming at V came to 4 bases and at J to 6 bases, leaving 12 bases not matched to a gene. Germline CDR1 reads SGHRS; CDR2 reads YFSETQ. DNA of the CDR3: TGCGCCAGCAGCCTGGAAGTCGGACTAGCGGGGAGGGATACGCAGTATTTT. Translation: CASSLEVGLAGRDTQYF.

The chain has TRBV30 and TRBJ2-1, with 8 bases lining up with TRBD1. Germline CDR1 GTSNPN, CDR2 SVGIG (reference sequence). The CDR3 is 12 residues long. V shed 5 bases, J shed 7 bases, and the junction held 4 bases outside the gene matches. CDR3 nucleotides: TGTGCCTGGGGACAGGGATCGAATGAGCAGTTCTTC. Translation gives CAWGQGSNEQFF.

The chain couples TRBV7-6 to TRBJ2-7, with TRBD1 identical over 8 bases. CDR3 length: 15 amino acids. Germline CDR1 SGHVS, CDR2 FNYEAQ. V lost 1 base and J lost 0; bases outside the gene matches: 2. The CDR3 region is CASSLVGQGSYEQYF. In DNA form, the CDR3 reads TGTGCCAGCAGCTTAGTAGGACAGGGCTCCTACGAGCAGTACTTC.

The chain carries TRBV5-1 and TRBJ2-1; 9 nucleotides line up with TRBD2. The CDR3 loop spans 16 amino acids. The V and J ends lost 0 bases and 6 bases, in that order; junction bases with no gene match: 7. The germline CDR1 and CDR2 sequences are SGHRS and YFSETQ. The CDR3 loop is CASSLASRGGLNEQFF. Written as DNA, the CDR3 is TGCGCCAGCAGCTTGGCCTCGCGGGGGGGCCTCAATGAGCAGTTCTTC.

This clone was observed a few times. This chain uses TRBV7-6 with TRBJ1-1, with TRBD1 as a possible D gene (5 bases). The V end lost 1 base, the J end lost 5 bases, and 8 bases lay between the germline ends. CDR3 length: 13 amino acids. The germline CDR1 and CDR2 sequences are SGHVS and FNYEAQ. Written as DNA, the CDR3 is TGTGCCAGCAGCTTAGTAGGGGTAACTGAAGCTTTCTTT. Translated, it gives CASSLVGVTEAFF.